This T cell receptor (beta chain) comes out of a study of blood T cell repertoires in COVID-19. As for the study in general: Sample material is recorded as cDNA or gDNA derived from T cells, B-cell-depleted T cells, or PBMCs.

J gave up 4 bases and V 3 bases, and 16 bases lay outside the gene matches. The CDR3 is 19 residues long. Germline lookup yields CDR1 KGHDR and CDR2 SFDVKD. Authors' data handling: Amplification of reference gene primers provided the estimated nucleated cell counts. TCRdb's copy holds only in-frame clones and misses some; the assay was immunoSEQ multiplex PCR. V and J calls and clone size follow that table, whereas D and trimming were derived from the DNA. The data contain around 190,000 clones, roughly 88% of them singletons. Residents of 24 US areas, aged roughly 18 to 89 years, made up the participants.

What was sequenced was PBMCs or T cells enriched from blood (not recorded which). The V and J genes are TRBV24-1 and TRBJ2-3, with 9 bases identical to TRBD1. The TCR was taken from a man in his forties with acute COVID-19. The CDR3 nucleotides are TGTGCCACCAGTGATGGATACCAACCGGGGACAGGGTCCCCAGATACGCAGTATTTT. Amino acid sequence: CATSDGYQPGTGSPDTQYF.